A single sample is the source of the 28 T cell receptor beta chains below, sequenced in a study of post-analysis software for immune sequencing data. Included in the TCR beta cDNA libraries were unique molecular identifiers. In TCRdb, the PCR reads were re-called with MiXCR into one record per CDR3 protein. The sample records approximately 350,000 distinct CDR3 sequences, roughly 36% being singletons. The antigens these receptors bind are not known. Overall study results and limits: The five TRBV segments detected at higher frequency in patients than in controls included TRBV5-6, TRBV5-1 and TRBV20-1.

What was sequenced was blood. These receptors all come from a girl aged 5-17 years with multiple sclerosis.

This clonotype has a handful of counts. The rearrangement uses TRBV7-2 and TRBJ1-2; TRBD1 matches 8 bases. Trimming removed 1 base from V and 8 bases from J; junction bases left unmatched: 6. CDR1 is SGHTA and CDR2 is FQGNSA in the germline V gene. The CDR3 has 14 residues. Here the CDR3 reads CASSLVRGLGGYTF. DNA for the CDR3: TGTGCCAGCAGCTTAGTCAGGGGGCTGGGGGGCTACACCTTC.

This chain joins TRBV5-1 and TRBJ2-7, with D possibly TRBD1 on 6 matching bases. Per germline, CDR1 SGHRS and CDR2 YFSETQ. The CDR3 covers 18 residues. With 2 bases removed from V and 0 bases from J, the gap between germline ends came to 21 bases. CDR3 in DNA: TGCGCCAGCAGCTTCAGAGGTTGGACAGCGGCTGTCTCCTACGAGCAGTACTTC. Protein sequence: CASSFRGWTAAVSYEQYF.

This chain connects TRBV5-6 to TRBJ2-1; a possible D gene is TRBD2 (6 bases). CDR1 SGHDT and CDR2 YYEEEE come from the germline V gene. The CDR3 loop spans 13 amino acids. The V end was cut by 4 bases, the J end by 4 bases, with 9 bases between. CDR3 DNA sequence: TGTGCCAGCAGCCAGCTAGCGTACAATGAGCAGTTCTTC. Protein sequence: CASSQLAYNEQFF.

This chain connects TRBV27 to TRBJ1-5; 7 bases map to TRBD1. The CDR3 has 16 residues. V shed 5 bases, J shed 4 bases, and the junction held 11 bases outside the gene matches. Germline CDR1 is MNHEY and CDR2 is SMNVEV (reference sequence). The CDR3 DNA reads TGTGCCAGCAGTCGCCGGGGGCAGGGGGGAAATCAGCCCCAGCATTTT. As protein: CASSRRGQGGNQPQHF.

The chain couples TRBV12-3 or TRBV12-4 to TRBJ1-2; 12 bases map to TRBD1. The trim removed 5 bases at V and 5 bases at J, leaving 3 bases unmatched. The CDR3 extends over 14 amino acids. The CDR3 here is CASSGTGGEYGYTF. CDR3 DNA sequence: TGTGCCAGCAGTGGGACAGGGGGCGAGTATGGCTACACCTTC.

The gene calls are TRBV6-5 and TRBJ2-5; 7 bases agree with TRBD1. The J call may be wrong; the DNA end is better matched by TRBJ2-1. The germline V gene encodes CDR1 MNHEY and CDR2 SVGAGI. The CDR3 runs to 12 residues. For the CDR3, the DNA is TGTGCCAGCAGTAGGGGGCAAGAGACCCAGTTCTTC. As protein: CASSRGQETQFF.

This clonotype was observed a few times. The rearrangement uses TRBV7-3 and TRBJ2-1; D uncertain. The CDR3 has 13 amino acids. The V end lost 3 bases, the J end lost 5 bases, and 8 bases lay between the germline ends. CDR1 is SGHTA and CDR2 is FQGTGA in the germline V gene. The CDR3 region is CASSFKGNNEQFF. CDR3 bases: TGTGCCAGCAGCTTTAAGGGAAACAATGAGCAGTTCTTC.

The genes are TRBV10-3 and TRBJ2-5; 10 nucleotides match TRBD2. The CDR3 has 15 residues. The V gene end was trimmed by 3 bases and the J gene end by 1 base; junction bases not matched to a gene: 2. Germline loops: CDR1 ENHRY, CDR2 SYGVKD. The CDR3 loop is CAISEWTSGQETQYF. The CDR3 nucleotides read TGTGCCATCAGTGAATGGACTAGCGGCCAAGAGACCCAGTACTTC.

V gene TRBV11-2 combines with J gene TRBJ2-1; 8 nucleotides align to TRBD2. The CDR3 has 14 amino acids. Germline V gene data show CDR1 as SGHAT and CDR2 as FQNNGV. With 6 bases clipped from V and 7 bases from J, the junction kept 8 bases outside the gene matches. CDR3 nucleotide sequence: TGTGCCAGCAGTTTCGGGGGGGACGGGAATGAGCAGTTCTTC. Its protein is CASSFGGDGNEQFF.

There are many counts of this clonotype. The chain links TRBV12-3 or TRBV12-4 to TRBJ2-1; TRBD1 matches at 8 bases. This CDR3 has 16 residues. The ends lost 5 bases at V and 0 bases at J; junction bases unmatched: 6. The CDR3 DNA follows: TGTGCCAGCAGTCGACAGGGGACGAGCTCCTACAATGAGCAGTTCTTC. It is translated as CASSRQGTSSYNEQFF.

V and J are TRBV7-9 and TRBJ1-5; 7 bases map to TRBD1. Germline V gene lookup returns CDR1 SEHNR and CDR2 FQNEAQ (reference sequence). V was pared by 0 bases and J by 3 bases, with 2 bases of the junction left unmatched. The CDR3 extends over 15 amino acids. CDR3 loop: CASSLAGQHNQPQHF. The CDR3 region has the DNA TGTGCCAGCAGCTTAGCGGGACAGCACAATCAGCCCCAGCATTTT.

V and J are TRBV14 and TRBJ2-3; TRBD1 agrees at 8 bases. This CDR3 is built from 17 residues. Germline-derived CDR1 and CDR2 are SGHDN and FVKESK. J lost 0 bases, V lost 3 bases, and 8 bases had no gene match. The CDR3 protein is CASSHITDRDSTDTQYF. The CDR3 DNA follows: TGTGCCAGCAGCCATATTACGGACAGGGACAGCACAGATACGCAGTATTTT. The whole variable domain, remainder taken from reference TRBV14 and TRBJ2-3, is EAGVTQFPSHSVIEKGQTVTLRCDPISGHDNLYWYRRVMGKEIKFLLHFVKESKQDESGMPNNRFLAERTGGTYSTLKVQPAELEDSGVYFCASSHITDRDSTDTQYFGPGTRLTVL.

This chain links TRBV11-1 with TRBJ2-1; possibly TRBD2 for D (7 bases). Germline V gene lookup returns CDR1 SGHAT and CDR2 FQDESV (reference sequence). The CDR3 consists of 17 residues. Trimming stripped 4 bases from V and 7 bases from J, with 23 bases between. The CDR3 sequence: CASSSKLVGGALNEQFF. The DNA of the CDR3 is TGTGCCAGCAGCTCAAAACTGGTGGGGGGGGCCTTAAATGAGCAGTTCTTC.

The sample holds a few counts of this clonotype. The chain uses TRBV29-1 and TRBJ2-1; 9 bases fit TRBD2. Germline V gene data show CDR1 as SQVTM and CDR2 as ANQGSEA. The CDR3 spans 15 residues. The junction had 10 bases not matched to a gene; V was cut back by 5 bases and J by 5 bases. The CDR3 here is CSVTTLAGPNNEQFF. CDR3 coding DNA: TGCAGCGTTACCACGCTAGCGGGACCGAACAATGAGCAGTTCTTC.

This clonotype was counted only a few times. The genes are TRBV27 and TRBJ2-7, with a possible D match to TRBD1 (6 bases). Germline V CDR1 and CDR2: MNHEY, SMNVEV (reference sequence). The V and J ends lost 3 bases and 4 bases respectively, with 13 bases between them. This CDR3 is 14 amino acids long. CDR3 DNA: TGTGCCAGCAGTTTGGCAGGGGCCCCTTACGAGCAGTACTTC. Translated, it gives CASSLAGAPYEQYF.

This clonotype has more than one count but fewer than ten. The gene calls are TRBV28 and TRBJ2-5; D not certain. The germline V and J ends were trimmed by 10 bases and 5 bases, with 14 bases remaining between them. CDR3 length: 12 residues. Germline V gives CDR1 MDHEN, CDR2 SYDVKM. The CDR3 here is CATQGLGETQYF. In DNA, the CDR3 is TGTGCCACTCAAGGGCTGGGGGAGACCCAGTACTTC.

In DNA, the CDR3 is TGTGCCAGCAGTTTCGTTGAAGAGACCCAGTACTTC. This codes for CASSFVEETQYF. This chain uses TRBV12-3 or TRBV12-4 with TRBJ2-5, with D hard to call. V was clipped by 3 bases and J by 3 bases, with 5 bases between them. The length of the CDR3 is 12 residues.

The table lists this clonotype with a few counts. The chain combines TRBV28 with TRBJ2-7; D not resolved. V was trimmed by 3 bases and J by 5 bases, leaving 11 bases between them. CDR1 is MDHEN and CDR2 is SYDVKM in the germline V gene. The length of the CDR3 is 13 residues. The CDR3 nucleotides read TGTGCCAGCAGTTTCCCCCCCTCGGACGAGCAGTACTTC. Amino acid sequence: CASSFPPSDEQYF.

The chain has TRBV12-3 or TRBV12-4 and TRBJ2-1; D is perhaps TRBD2 (7 bases). The CDR3 runs 16 residues. Trimming cost V 3 bases and J 3 bases, with 15 bases left between them. The CDR3 DNA is TGTGCCAGCAGTTTTTGGAGGGGGGGCCTCTACAATGAGCAGTTCTTC. Its translation: CASSFWRGGLYNEQFF.

This clonotype was recorded a few times. This chain links TRBV6-6 with TRBJ1-2; D is ambiguous. CDR1 is MNHNY and CDR2 is SVGAGI in the germline V gene (reference sequence). The V gene lost 7 bases and the J gene lost 2 bases, with 11 bases spanning the gap. The CDR3 spans 13 residues. CDR3 nucleotides: TGTGCCAGCAACACGGCAAAAAACTATGGCTACACCTTC. Protein product: CASNTAKNYGYTF.

This clonotype was picked up many times. CDR3 sequence: CSARLIGGRETEAFF. The CDR3 bases are TGCAGTGCTAGATTAATCGGGGGGCGTGAGACTGAAGCTTTCTTT. V gene TRBV20-1 combines with J gene TRBJ1-1; a possible D gene is TRBD1 (6 bases). The CDR3 has 15 residues. Germline V gives CDR1 DFQATT, CDR2 SNEGSKA (reference sequence). Trimming pared 2 bases from V and 5 bases from J, leaving 18 bases between.

This clonotype was observed at least ten times. The chain is built from TRBV12-3 or TRBV12-4 and TRBJ2-1, with D uncertain. This CDR3 region has 12 residues. The V and J ends lost 3 bases and 7 bases respectively, with 7 bases between them. CDR3 coding DNA: TGTGCCAGCAGTTTTTCCCGGAATGAGCAGTTCTTC. It codes for CASSFSRNEQFF.

There are a few counts of this clonotype. An end of the junction differs from the germline gene, which may be a read error. The genes are TRBV4-1 and TRBJ2-7, with D perhaps TRBD1 (6 bases). The germline gives CDR1 MGHRA, CDR2 YSYEKL. This CDR3 comprises 15 residues. CDR3 amino acids: CATSQAGGQSYEQYF. The CDR3 DNA follows: TGCGCCACCAGCCAAGCTGGCGGACAGTCCTACGAGCAGTACTTC.

The rearrangement uses TRBV27 and TRBJ2-1; 10 bases line up with TRBD2. The CDR3 covers 18 residues. The trim removed 4 bases at V and 1 base at J, leaving 10 bases unmatched. CDR1 MNHEY and CDR2 SMNVEV come from the germline V gene (reference sequence). The DNA of the CDR3 is TGTGCCAGCAGTTCGGGACTAGCGCCGCGGGGATCCTACAATGAGCAGTTCTTC. This encodes CASSSGLAPRGSYNEQFF.

This clonotype occurred a few times. This chain uses TRBV27 with TRBJ2-7, with TRBD1 matching over 10 bases. This CDR3 is built from 14 residues. J gave up 6 bases and V 6 bases, and 8 bases lay outside the gene matches. Germline CDR1 MNHEY, CDR2 SMNVEV (reference sequence). CDR3 amino acids: CASSLGQGSFEQYF. CDR3 bases: TGTGCCAGCAGCCTGGGACAGGGGTCGTTCGAGCAGTACTTC.

This chain connects TRBV7-2 to TRBJ2-7; the D is unclear. The DNA end is a closer match to TRBJ2-5, so the J assignment may be wrong. The CDR3 has 15 amino acids. Germline CDR1 SGHTA, CDR2 FQGNSA. The CDR3 spells CASSLWVRVSETQYF. The CDR3 DNA reads as TGTGCCAGCAGCTTATGGGTTAGGGTATCGGAGACCCAGTACTTC.

This clonotype has a handful of counts. V is TRBV29-1 and J is TRBJ2-5, with D possibly being TRBD2 (7 bases). Trimming left V 7 bases short and J 3 bases short, with 15 bases between. Germline-derived CDR1 and CDR2 are SQVTM and ANQGSEA. The CDR3 has 13 residues. The CDR3 protein is CSALGGGKETQYF. Written as DNA, the CDR3 is TGCAGCGCCCTGGGGGGGGGCAAAGAGACCCAGTACTTC.

The rearrangement joins TRBV2 to TRBJ1-2, with 10 bases identical to TRBD1. The CDR3 has 16 amino acids. The V gene's germline CDR1 is SNHLY and CDR2 FYNNEI. After removal of 10 bases from V and 1 base from J, the junction contained 12 bases not matched to a gene. The CDR3 bases are TGTGCCAACAGCGAATCCGACAGGGGGCGTAACTATGGCTACACCTTC. Its protein is CANSESDRGRNYGYTF.